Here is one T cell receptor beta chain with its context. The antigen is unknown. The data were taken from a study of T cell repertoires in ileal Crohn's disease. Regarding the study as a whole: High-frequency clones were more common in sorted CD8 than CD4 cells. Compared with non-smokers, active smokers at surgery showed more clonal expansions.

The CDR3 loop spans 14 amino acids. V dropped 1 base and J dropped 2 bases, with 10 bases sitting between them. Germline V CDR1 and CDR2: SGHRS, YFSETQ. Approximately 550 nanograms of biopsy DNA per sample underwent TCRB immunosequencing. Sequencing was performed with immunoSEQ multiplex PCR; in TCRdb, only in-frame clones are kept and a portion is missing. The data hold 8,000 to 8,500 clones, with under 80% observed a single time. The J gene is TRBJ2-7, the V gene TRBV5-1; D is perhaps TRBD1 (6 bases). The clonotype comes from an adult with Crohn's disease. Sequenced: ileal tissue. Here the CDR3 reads CASSLNRAPYEQYF. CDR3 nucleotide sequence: TGCGCCAGCAGCTTGAACAGGGCCCCCTACGAGCAGTACTTC.